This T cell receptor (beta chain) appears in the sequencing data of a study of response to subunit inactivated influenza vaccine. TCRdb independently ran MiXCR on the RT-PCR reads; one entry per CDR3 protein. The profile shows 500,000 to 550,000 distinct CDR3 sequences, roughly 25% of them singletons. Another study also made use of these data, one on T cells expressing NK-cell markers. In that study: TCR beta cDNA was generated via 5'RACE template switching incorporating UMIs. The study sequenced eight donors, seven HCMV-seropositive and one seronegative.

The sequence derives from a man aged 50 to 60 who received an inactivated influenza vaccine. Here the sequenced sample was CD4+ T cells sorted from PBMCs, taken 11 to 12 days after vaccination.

The CDR3 is CASSYRGDGTDTQYF. As DNA, the CDR3 is TGTGCCAGCAGTTACCGGGGGGACGGCACAGATACGCAGTATTTT. V and J are TRBV6-5 and TRBJ2-3, with 7 bases identical to TRBD2. The CDR3 covers 15 residues. V shed 2 bases, J shed 1 base, and the junction held 3 bases outside the gene matches. CDR1 MNHEY and CDR2 SVGAGI come from the germline V gene.